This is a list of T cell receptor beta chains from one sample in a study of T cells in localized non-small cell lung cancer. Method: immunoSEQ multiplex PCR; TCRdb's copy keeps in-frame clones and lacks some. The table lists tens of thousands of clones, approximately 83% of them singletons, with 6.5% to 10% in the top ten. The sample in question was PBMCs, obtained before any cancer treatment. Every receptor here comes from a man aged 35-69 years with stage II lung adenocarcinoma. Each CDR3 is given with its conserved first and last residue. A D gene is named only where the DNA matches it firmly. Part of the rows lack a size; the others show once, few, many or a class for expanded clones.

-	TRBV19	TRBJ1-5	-	TGTGCCAGTAACCCCCCCAACCCGCTTCAGGGTCAGCCCCAGCATTTT	CASNPPNPLQGQPQHF
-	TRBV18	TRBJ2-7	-	TGTGCCAGCTCACCCTCATTCTACGAGCAGTACTTC	CASSPSFYEQYF
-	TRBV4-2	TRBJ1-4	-	TGTGCCAGCAGCCAAGATTTCCCGGGAACTAATGAAAAACTGTTTTTT	CASSQDFPGTNEKLFF
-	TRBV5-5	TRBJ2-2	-	TGTGCCAGCAGCTTTCACGTCGACGGGGAGCTGTTTTTT	CASSFHVDGELFF
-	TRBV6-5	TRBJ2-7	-	TGTGCCAGCGGAACTCTCCGGACGTACGAGCAGTACTTC	CASGTLRTYEQYF
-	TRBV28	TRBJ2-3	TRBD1	TGTGCCAGCCGGACAGGGGCAGCTTCTAGCACAGATACGCAGTATTTT	CASRTGAASSTDTQYF
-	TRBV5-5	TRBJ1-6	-	TGTGCCAGCACCCTCAGGGCAGAGGGCAATTCACCCCTCCACTTT	CASTLRAEGNSPLHF
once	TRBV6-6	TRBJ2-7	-	TGTGCCAGCAGAGGGGGGGTCGAGCAGTACTTC	CASRGGVEQYF
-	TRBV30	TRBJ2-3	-	TGTGCCTGGAGTGACTCGCGGACGTACACAGATACGCAGTATTTT	CAWSDSRTYTDTQYF
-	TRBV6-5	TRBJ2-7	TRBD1	TGTGCCAGCAGATCGGACAGGGGATACGAGCAGTACTTC	CASRSDRGYEQYF
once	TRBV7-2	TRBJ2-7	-	TGTGCCAGCAGCTTCCTGACCAACGAGCAGTACTTC	CASSFLTNEQYF
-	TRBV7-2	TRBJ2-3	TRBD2	TGTGCCAGCAGCTTAGTGGGCCCCGGGAGGGCCACGGATACGCAGTATTTT	CASSLVGPGRATDTQYF
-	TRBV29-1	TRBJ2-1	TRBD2	TGCAGCCTTATATGGGGGGAGGGCCCAAGCTCCTACAATGAGCAGTTCTTC	CSLIWGEGPSSYNEQFF
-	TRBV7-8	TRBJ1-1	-	TGTGCCAGCAGCTTAACGAACACTGAAGCTTTCTTT	CASSLTNTEAFF
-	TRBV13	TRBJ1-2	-	TGTGCCAGCAGCCTGGCGGGCGATAACTATGGCTACACCTTC	CASSLAGDNYGYTF
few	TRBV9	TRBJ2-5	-	TGTGCCAGCAGCGTAACTAGGACCCAAGAGACCCAGTACTTC	CASSVTRTQETQYF
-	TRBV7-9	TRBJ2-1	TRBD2	TGTGCCAGCAGCTTCGATGAGACTAGCGGGAGGGAGCAGTTCTTC	CASSFDETSGREQFF
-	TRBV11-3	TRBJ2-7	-	TGTGCCAGCAGCTTCCCAGGCAGGGGGACTCCCGAGCAGTACTTC	CASSFPGRGTPEQYF
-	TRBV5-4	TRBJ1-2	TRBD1	TGTGCCAGCAGCCGGGACAGGACTAACTATGGCTACACCTTC	CASSRDRTNYGYTF
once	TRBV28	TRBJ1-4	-	TGTGCCAGCAGCGCCCCGGGGGAAGGGACTAATGAAAAACTGTTTTTT	CASSAPGEGTNEKLFF
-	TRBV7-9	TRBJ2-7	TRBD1	TGTGCCAGCAGCTTAAATGGACAGGGAGGTTGGGAGCAGTACTTC	CASSLNGQGGWEQYF
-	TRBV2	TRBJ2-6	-	TGTGCCAGCAGTGAAACGGGGACTGGGGCCAACGTCCTGACTTTC	CASSETGTGANVLTF